This entry lists 7 T cell receptor beta chains sequenced from one sample in a study of T cell responses to AZD1222 COVID-19 vaccine. The repertoire was sequenced with immunoSEQ multiplex PCR; TCRdb's copy has only in-frame clones and lacks some. The table includes roughly 60,000 clones, around 80% detected once. The sequencing used peripheral blood, collected 28 days after the second AZD1222 dose. These receptors were collected from an adult who received the AZD1222 COVID-19 vaccine.

This chain uses TRBV30 with TRBJ2-1; weak D call: TRBD2 (5 bases). Germline CDR1 and CDR2: GTSNPN and SVGIG (reference sequence). V was clipped by 5 bases and J by 9 bases, with 20 bases between them. The CDR3 runs to 14 residues. CDR3 nucleotides: TGTGCCTGGGACTATGGTCTCTCATTCGGTGAGCAGTTCTTC. Translation gives CAWDYGLSFGEQFF.

The chain combines TRBV3-1 (or the pseudogene TRBV3-2) with TRBJ2-7, with D maybe TRBD1 (6 bases). The CDR3 totals 14 residues. Trimming took 8 bases from V and 0 from J, leaving 14 bases between them. Germline loops: CDR1 LGHDT, CDR2 YNNKEL (reference sequence). The CDR3 DNA sequence: TGTGCCAGCGCCTCGGGACACAGCTCCTACGAGCAGTACTTC. This gives the protein CASASGHSSYEQYF.

V gene TRBV6-1 combines with J gene TRBJ1-5; maybe TRBD1 (6 bases). The germline V gene has CDR1 MNHNS and CDR2 SASEGT. V shed 3 bases and J shed 6 bases, with 21 bases lying between them. The CDR3 is 17 amino acids. In nucleotides, the CDR3 is TGTGCCAGCAGTGATTTTCGGGGGGCCGGGGGAGGTCAGCCCCAGCATTTT. This sequence encodes CASSDFRGAGGGQPQHF.

The chain links TRBV28 to TRBJ2-2; D gene ambiguous. CDR1 is MDHEN and CDR2 is SYDVKM in the germline V gene. The CDR3 consists of 13 residues. Trimming cost V 6 bases and J 6 bases, with 11 bases left between them. The CDR3 here is CASSPHPPGELFF. The CDR3 DNA follows: TGTGCCAGCAGCCCTCATCCGCCCGGGGAGCTGTTTTTT. The full variable domain, with the rest looked up from reference TRBV28 and TRBJ2-2, is DVKVTQSSRYLVKRTGEKVFLECVQDMDHENMFWYRQDPGLGLRLIYFSYDVKMKEKGDIPEGYSVSREKKERFSLILESASTNQTSMYLCASSPHPPGELFFGEGSRLTVL.

The rearrangement uses TRBV7-9 and TRBJ1-4; 7 bases fit TRBD1. The V segment lost 5 bases and the J segment 5 bases; nucleotides outside the gene matches: 11. CDR1 is SEHNR and CDR2 is FQNEAQ in the germline V gene (reference sequence). The CDR3 totals 16 residues. CDR3 protein: CASSLQGGATNEKLFF. Here the CDR3 DNA reads TGTGCCAGCAGCCTCCAGGGGGGGGCGACGAATGAAAAACTGTTTTTT.

The rearrangement joins TRBV19 to TRBJ2-3; 12 nucleotides align to TRBD1. The CDR3 loop spans 19 amino acids. Germline CDR1 is LNHDA and CDR2 is SQIVND (reference sequence). The trim removed 2 bases at V and 2 bases at J, leaving 11 bases unmatched. CDR3 bases: TGTGCCAGTAGTATAAGTGGGACAGGGGGCTTAGGGGCCACAGATACGCAGTATTTT. This codes for CASSISGTGGLGATDTQYF.

J is TRBJ1-1 and V is TRBV19, with a weak D call TRBD1 (5 bases). The germline V and J ends were trimmed by 5 bases and 5 bases, with 21 bases remaining between them. The length of the CDR3 is 16 residues. The germline gives CDR1 LNHDA, CDR2 SQIVND (reference sequence). The CDR3 region has the DNA TGTGCCAGTAGTGACCCCGGGACGGGTGTGGGGACTGAAGCTTTCTTT. Translating it yields CASSDPGTGVGTEAFF.